This T cell receptor beta chain was sequenced in a study of T cell responses to AZD1222 COVID-19 vaccine. Overall study results and limits: Donors skewed white British and female; clonal diversity was possibly underestimated. Unmutated variant regions reportedly attract nearly half of all spike-specific TCRs.

Assay: immunoSEQ multiplex PCR; the TCRdb copy retains only in-frame clones and omits some. The data show 80,000 or so clones, roughly 80% seen once. The CDR3 consists of 15 residues. V was shortened by 2 bases and J by 3 bases, with 14 bases between the two germline ends. Per germline, CDR1 SGHRS and CDR2 YFSETQ. A note on this clone: Its antigen is currently unknown.

The source material was peripheral blood, sampled 28 days after the second dose of the MenACWY control vaccine. The chain carries TRBV5-1 and TRBJ1-2; a possible D gene is TRBD1 (6 bases). This TCR derives from an adult who received the MenACWY meningococcal vaccine as a control. CDR3 loop: CASSFGGRMDYGYTF. Here the CDR3 DNA reads TGCGCCAGCAGCTTTGGGGGGCGCATGGACTATGGCTACACCTTC. Together with reference TRBV5-1 and TRBJ1-2, the CDR3 gives the full variable domain: KAGVTQTPRYLIKTRGQQVTLSCSPISGHRSVSWYQQTPGQGLQFLFEYFSETQRNKGNFPGRFSGRQFSNSRSEMNVSTLELGDSALYLCASSFGGRMDYGYTFGSGTRLTVV.